This TCR beta chain was found in a study of shared clonotypes between healthy human individuals. Method: immunoSEQ multiplex PCR; TCRdb's copy keeps in-frame clones and lacks some. This sample has some 2,000,000 clones; about 95% occur once, and the top ten carry roughly 0.13%. This CDR3 region has 15 residues. Trimming pared 3 bases from V and 0 bases from J, leaving 11 bases between. Germline V CDR1 and CDR2: SGHRS, YFSETQ. Comment on this clone: Its antigen is not identified.

General study findings and limits: Among non-shared clonotypes, generation probabilities were lower than among those shared by all four donors.

The origin of this receptor is a man between 18 and 35 years old in good health. The chain recombines TRBV5-1 with TRBJ2-3, with a tentative D call TRBD2 (6 bases). The material sequenced was naive CD4+ T cells sorted from blood. Subset in this sample: CD45RA+ positively selected. CDR3 residues: CASSYTGTSTDTQYF. CDR3 sequence (DNA): TGCGCCAGCAGCTACACGGGGACTAGCACAGATACGCAGTATTTT.